This T cell receptor (beta chain) comes out of a study of T cells in Graves' hyperthyroidism and ophthalmopathy. This clonotype has a count of ten or more. Subjects with ophthalmopathy showed a Clinical Activity Score no lower than 3, a NOSPECS grade no lower than 4, and a duration shorter than 3 months. TCR beta CDR3 regions were amplified from RNA transcripts. The primer set for the first-round RT-PCR of the TCR CDR3 was HTBI. One entry per CDR3 protein results from TCRdb running MiXCR on the multiplex PCR reads. The profile shows around 400,000 distinct CDR3 sequences, approximately 14% of them singletons. V lost 4 bases to trimming and J lost 4 bases; unmatched junction nucleotides: 8. The CDR3 sequence is 16 residues long. Germline V CDR1 and CDR2: LGHDT, YNNKEL (reference sequence).

The sample taken for sequencing was blood. This clonotype was obtained from a woman aged 55-75 years with Graves' ophthalmopathy. This chain links TRBV3-1 with TRBJ2-7; TRBD2 matches 12 bases. The CDR3 reads CASSPGQGLAGYEQYF. The CDR3 bases are TGTGCCAGCAGCCCGGGACAGGGACTAGCGGGTTACGAGCAGTACTTC.